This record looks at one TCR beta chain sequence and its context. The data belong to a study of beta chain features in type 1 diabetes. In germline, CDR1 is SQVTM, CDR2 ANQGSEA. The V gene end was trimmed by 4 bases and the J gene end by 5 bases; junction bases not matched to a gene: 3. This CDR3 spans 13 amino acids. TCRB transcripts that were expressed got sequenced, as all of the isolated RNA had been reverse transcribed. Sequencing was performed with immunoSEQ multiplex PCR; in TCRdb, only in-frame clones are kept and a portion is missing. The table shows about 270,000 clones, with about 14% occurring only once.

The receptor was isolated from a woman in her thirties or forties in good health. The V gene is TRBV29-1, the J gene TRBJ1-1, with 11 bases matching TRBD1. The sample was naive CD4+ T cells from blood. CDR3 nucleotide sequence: TGCAGCGTTGTGGGACAGGGGGGAACTGAAGCTTTCTTT. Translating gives CSVVGQGGTEAFF.